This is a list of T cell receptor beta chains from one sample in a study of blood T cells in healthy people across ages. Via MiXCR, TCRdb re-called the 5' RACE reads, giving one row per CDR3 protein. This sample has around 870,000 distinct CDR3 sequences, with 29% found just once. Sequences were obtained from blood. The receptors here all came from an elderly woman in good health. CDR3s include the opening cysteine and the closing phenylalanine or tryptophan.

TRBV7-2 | CASSLSRGSNEQFF
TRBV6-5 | CASSLPGPDGTQYF
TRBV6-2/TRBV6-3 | CATSTSGGGELFF
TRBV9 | CASSPSPKLAGVYEQYF
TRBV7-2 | CASSLVKGLTRNNSPLHF
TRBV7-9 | CASSRRGGLSGGHYGYTF
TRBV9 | CASSPPGTPNEQFF
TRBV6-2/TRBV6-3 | CASSLRTSARNEQFF
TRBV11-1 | CASSYLPTRDKIYGYTF
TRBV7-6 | CASSPGLAEQFF
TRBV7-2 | CASSLEQASSYNEQFF
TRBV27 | CASSFTGTAEKLFF
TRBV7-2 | CASSLAAGGPYEQFF
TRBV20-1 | CSADRDGNTEAFF
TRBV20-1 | CSARPLNRGQSPTTNEKLFF
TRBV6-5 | CASSYSVSGFTEAFF
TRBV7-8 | CASSLAVTQGPYGYTF